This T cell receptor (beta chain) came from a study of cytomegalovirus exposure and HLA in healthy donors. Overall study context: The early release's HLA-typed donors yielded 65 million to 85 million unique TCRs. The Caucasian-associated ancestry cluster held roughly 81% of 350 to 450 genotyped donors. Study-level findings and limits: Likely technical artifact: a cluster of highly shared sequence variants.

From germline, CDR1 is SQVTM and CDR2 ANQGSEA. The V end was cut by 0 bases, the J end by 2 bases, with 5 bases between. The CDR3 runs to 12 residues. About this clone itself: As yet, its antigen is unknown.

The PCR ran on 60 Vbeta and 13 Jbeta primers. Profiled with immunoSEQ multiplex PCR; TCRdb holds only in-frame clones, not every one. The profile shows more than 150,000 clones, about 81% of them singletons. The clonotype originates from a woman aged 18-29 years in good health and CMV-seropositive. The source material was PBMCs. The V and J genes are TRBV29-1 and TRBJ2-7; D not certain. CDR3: CSVEDTTYEQYF. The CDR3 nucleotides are TGCAGCGTTGAAGACACAACCTACGAGCAGTACTTC.